Sequencing of this T cell receptor (beta chain) was carried out in a study of blood T cell repertoires in COVID-19. CDR1 and CDR2 from the germline V gene are SGDLS and YYNGEE. With 4 bases removed from V and 4 bases from J, the gap between germline ends came to 15 bases. This CDR3 contains 14 residues. Authors' methods: Estimation of nucleated cell counts relied on the amplification of reference gene primers. Assay: immunoSEQ multiplex PCR; the TCRdb copy retains only in-frame clones and omits some. V, J and clone size are those of that table, while D and trimming were read from the DNA. The table includes 130,000 or so clones, approximately 81% detected once.

Sequencing input: peripheral blood. The rearrangement joins TRBV9 to TRBJ2-7; D possibly corresponds to TRBD1 (5 bases). The TCR originated in a man in his 60s with acute or convalescent COVID-19. The CDR3 spells CASSPHQTGYEQYF. DNA for the CDR3: TGTGCCAGCAGCCCCCATCAAACAGGTTACGAGCAGTACTTC.